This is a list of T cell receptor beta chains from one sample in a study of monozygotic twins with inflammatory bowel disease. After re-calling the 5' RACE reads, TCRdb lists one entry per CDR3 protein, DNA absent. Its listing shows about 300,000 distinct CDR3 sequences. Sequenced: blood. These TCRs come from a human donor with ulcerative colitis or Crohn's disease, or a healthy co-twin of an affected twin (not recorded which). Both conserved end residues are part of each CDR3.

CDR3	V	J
CAIKTGTATDTQYF	TRBV10-3	TRBJ2-3
CASSYSRGEAFF	TRBV6-5	TRBJ1-1
CASSFGLYTGELFF	TRBV6-2/TRBV6-3	TRBJ2-2
CASSSPLKGLETQYF	TRBV7-8	TRBJ2-5
CASRIRTEAFF	TRBV12-3/TRBV12-4	TRBJ1-1
CASKLAGQETQYF	TRBV7-2	TRBJ2-5
CASSRRDGYNSPLHF	TRBV12-3/TRBV12-4	TRBJ1-6
CASSELKDTGELFF	TRBV25-1	TRBJ2-2
CASSFRTGASERYGYTF	TRBV7-8	TRBJ1-2
CASSPPTGQVFF	TRBV28	TRBJ2-1
CASSLYRGSNQPQHF	TRBV5-6	TRBJ1-5
CSAVPPRGTQYF	TRBV20-1	TRBJ2-5
CSSSQVPPTAYNEQFF	TRBV4-1	TRBJ2-1
CASTAPGNNQPQHF	TRBV7-2	TRBJ1-5
CASSMLAGGDTKNTEAFF	TRBV19	TRBJ1-1
CASREIDRAQPQHF	TRBV6-1	TRBJ1-5
CASSLVFIGASGGATQYF	TRBV11-2	TRBJ2-5
CASSFGEKNMQYF	TRBV7-2	TRBJ2-4